This passage covers 20 T cell receptor beta chains from one sample sequenced in a study of OX40 agonist ivuxolimab in advanced cancers. Generated by immunoSEQ multiplex PCR, the TCRdb table keeps only in-frame clones and is missing some. The sample holds 65,000 to 90,000 clones, roughly four fifths seen once. This material consisted of CD4+ or CD8+ T cells sorted from blood, taken in a trial of the OX40 agonist ivuxolimab. These receptors were taken from an adult with an advanced solid tumor such as melanoma, head and neck, liver or kidney cancer.

This chain connects TRBV4-1 to TRBJ1-3; a weak D match, TRBD1 (5 bases). V lost 5 bases, J lost 0 bases, and 8 bases lay in between. Germline-derived CDR1 and CDR2 are MGHRA and YSYEKL. CDR3 length: 14 residues. CDR3 protein: CASSGGASGNTIYF. CDR3 nucleotides: TGCGCCAGCAGCGGGGGAGCCTCTGGAAACACCATATATTTT.

The chain combines TRBV15 with TRBJ1-2; possible D gene TRBD1, 5 bases. Trimming cost V 8 bases and J 8 bases, with 21 bases left between them. The CDR3 extends over 14 amino acids. Germline lookup yields CDR1 LNHNV and CDR2 YYDKDF (reference sequence). The CDR3 nucleotides are TGTGCCACCGCCCCAGGGTGGCAGAGCGGAGGCTACACCTTC. This encodes CATAPGWQSGGYTF.

The chain employs TRBV7-2 and TRBJ1-5; TRBD1 agrees at 7 bases. The V segment lost 5 bases and the J segment 3 bases; nucleotides outside the gene matches: 10. The CDR3 extends over 16 amino acids. Per germline, CDR1 SGHTA and CDR2 FQGNSA. The CDR3 spells CASSPRRQGPNQPQHF. The CDR3 DNA is TGTGCCAGCAGCCCCCGTCGACAGGGCCCCAATCAGCCCCAGCATTTT.

Here the CDR3 DNA reads TGTGCCAGCAGTTACTCCTTGGACAGGGGGACTGAAGCTTTCTTT. Amino acid sequence: CASSYSLDRGTEAFF. This chain joins TRBV6-5 and TRBJ1-1; 10 bases fit TRBD1. The CDR3 extends over 15 amino acids. Losses at the gene ends were 0 bases for V and 5 bases for J; bases not matched to a gene: 3. Germline CDR1 reads MNHEY; CDR2 reads SVGAGI.

The chain employs TRBV6-1 and TRBJ2-2, with TRBD2 as a possible D gene (5 bases). The CDR3 spans 14 residues. In germline, CDR1 is MNHNS, CDR2 SASEGT. V was shortened by 7 bases and J by 6 bases, with 15 bases between the two germline ends. CDR3 residues: CASTEGAPAGELFF. The CDR3 DNA is TGTGCCAGCACCGAGGGTGCTCCGGCCGGGGAGCTGTTTTTT.

The chain has TRBV6-6 and TRBJ2-7; the match to TRBD1 covers 7 bases. The V gene's germline CDR1 is MNHNY and CDR2 SVGAGI (reference sequence). CDR3 length equals 14 residues. Trimming removed 7 bases from V and 3 bases from J; junction bases left unmatched: 9. The CDR3 region has the DNA TGTGCCAGCACCAAGGGGACAGAGGGCTACGAGCAGTACTTC. Protein: CASTKGTEGYEQYF.

This rearrangement joins TRBV27 to TRBJ2-7; 14 bases map to TRBD2. This CDR3 region has 19 residues. Trimming took 4 bases from V and 0 from J; bases not matched to a gene: 11. Germline V gene data show CDR1 as MNHEY and CDR2 as SMNVEV (reference sequence). The CDR3 sequence is CASSSRRGLAGVGSYEQYF. As DNA, the CDR3 is TGTGCCAGCAGTTCGCGGCGGGGACTAGCGGGAGTAGGCTCCTACGAGCAGTACTTC.

This chain uses TRBV19 with TRBJ1-5, with unresolved D. Germline loops: CDR1 LNHDA, CDR2 SQIVND (reference sequence). The CDR3 is 15 residues long. V was clipped by 5 bases and J by 0 bases, with 11 bases between them. CDR3 sequence: CASSGQTYSNQPQHF. The DNA for the CDR3 is TGTGCCAGTAGTGGGCAGACTTATAGCAATCAGCCCCAGCATTTT.

This clone was recorded a few times. This sequence joins TRBV6-5 and TRBJ1-1; the D gene is possibly TRBD1 (6 bases). V was trimmed by 7 bases and J by 7 bases, leaving 16 bases between them. Looked up from germline, CDR1 is MNHEY and CDR2 is SVGAGI. There are 13 residues in the CDR3. The CDR3 DNA reads as TGTGCCAGCATCGGGCGGGGGGCCGGTGAAGCTTTCTTT. Protein: CASIGRGAGEAFF.

This clone was found a few times. The genes are TRBV18 and TRBJ1-2; unclear D gene. This CDR3 has 12 residues. Trimming took off 3 bases at V and 6 bases at J, with 8 bases between the two ends. CDR1 KGHSH and CDR2 LQKENI come from the germline V gene. CDR3 coding DNA: TGTGCCAGCTCACCGGCAGGAAATGGCTACACCTTC. This sequence encodes CASSPAGNGYTF.

The gene calls are TRBV4-2 and TRBJ2-1; 8 nucleotides align to TRBD2. Unmatched junction bases numbered 4, after V lost 3 bases and J lost 0 bases. Germline values: CDR1 LGHNA, CDR2 YNFKEQ. This CDR3 has 16 residues. CDR3 loop: CASSHGGASSYNEQFF. The CDR3 DNA sequence: TGTGCCAGCAGCCACGGGGGGGCTAGCTCCTACAATGAGCAGTTCTTC.

V gene TRBV29-1 combines with J gene TRBJ2-7; D is ambiguous. The CDR3 has 12 amino acids. V lost 1 base to trimming and J lost 6 bases, with 10 bases between them. Germline loops: CDR1 SQVTM, CDR2 ANQGSEA. The CDR3 region is CSVEVDVLEQYF. CDR3 nucleotide sequence: TGCAGCGTTGAAGTCGACGTTCTCGAGCAGTACTTC.

This CDR3 is CARSLGQSNSPLHF. CDR3 in DNA: TGTGCCAGAAGCTTAGGACAGTCCAATTCACCCCTCCACTTT. The rearrangement joins TRBV5-3 to TRBJ1-6; TRBD1 might be the D (6 bases). TRBV5-3 is recorded as an ORF, its role being uncertain. The CDR3 runs to 14 residues. The V and J ends lost 2 bases and 7 bases respectively, with 10 bases between them.

V is TRBV7-6 and J is TRBJ2-1, with D tentatively TRBD2 (5 bases). Germline V gives CDR1 SGHVS, CDR2 FNYEAQ. The length of the CDR3 is 13 residues. Trimming removed 1 base from V and 9 bases from J, with 10 bases in between. CDR3 sequence reads: CASSLESGGEQFF. Here the CDR3 DNA reads TGTGCCAGCAGCTTAGAGAGCGGTGGTGAGCAGTTCTTC.

The chain couples TRBV2 to TRBJ2-2; no clear D. CDR1 is SNHLY, CDR2 FYNNEI, per germline. The length of the CDR3 is 12 residues. Between the trimmed V and J ends, which lost 8 bases and 7 bases, there was a span of 11 bases. The CDR3 DNA sequence: TGTGCCAGCGGGTCCTGGGGCGGGGAGCTGTTTTTT. It codes for CASGSWGGELFF.

The table lists this clone with a few counts. This chain uses TRBV28 with TRBJ1-2; D might be TRBD1 (5 bases). Germline CDR1 is MDHEN and CDR2 is SYDVKM. Between the trimmed V and J ends, which lost 3 bases and 8 bases, there was a span of 19 bases. The CDR3 has 15 residues. The CDR3 coding sequence is TGTGCCAGCAGTTTGAGGAGGTTAGGGGCGCGAGGCTACACCTTC. It translates to CASSLRRLGARGYTF.

This clone was detected a few times. J is TRBJ2-7 and V is TRBV18; D possibly matches TRBD1 or TRBD2 (6 bases each). This CDR3 contains 14 residues. V lost 2 bases and J lost 4, with 12 bases in between. Germline values: CDR1 KGHSH, CDR2 LQKENI. The CDR3 nucleotides are TGTGCCAGCTCACCATGGGGGGCGTTTTACGAGCAGTACTTC. Protein product: CASSPWGAFYEQYF. Full variable domain (remainder filled in from reference TRBV18 and TRBJ2-7): NAGVMQNPRHLVRRRGQEARLRCSPMKGHSHVYWYRQLPEEGLKFMVYLQKENIIDESGMPKERFSAEFPKEGPSILRIQQVVRGDSAAYFCASSPWGAFYEQYFGPGTRLTVT.

J is TRBJ1-2 and V is TRBV25-1; perhaps TRBD1 as D (5 bases). CDR3 length: 13 residues. Deletions cut 7 bases from V and 2 bases from J, with 11 bases between. Germline V CDR1 and CDR2: MGHDK, SYGVNS. The chain's CDR3 is CASTRAGNYGYTF. The DNA of the CDR3 is TGTGCCAGCACTCGGGCAGGGAACTATGGCTACACCTTC.

The chain joins TRBV18 to TRBJ2-3; possibly TRBD1 for D (7 bases). With 0 bases removed from V and 9 bases from J, the gap between germline ends came to 13 bases. CDR1 and CDR2 (germline): KGHSH, LQKENI. The CDR3 is 14 residues long. Here the CDR3 DNA reads TGTGCCAGCTCACCACCAGTTCAGGGGGGAACGCAGTATTTT. This encodes CASSPPVQGGTQYF.

The chain has TRBV5-1 and TRBJ2-3, with TRBD1 as a possible D gene (5 bases). The V end lost 1 base, the J end lost 1 base, and 10 bases lay between the germline ends. Germline V gene lookup returns CDR1 SGHRS and CDR2 YFSETQ. This CDR3 has 15 amino acids. The CDR3 region has the DNA TGCGCCAGCAGCTTGCAGGGAACGGGCACAGATACGCAGTATTTT. It is translated as CASSLQGTGTDTQYF.